Shown below are 31 T cell receptor beta chains from a single sample sequenced in a study of blood T cells in healthy people across ages. With a J-beta primer mix and a sample-barcoded 5' primer, a second PCR ran about 7 to 12 cycles. TCRdb passed the 5' RACE reads through MiXCR, listing each CDR3 protein once. The data hold 540,000 or so distinct CDR3 sequences, with under 30% observed a single time. The sample also formed part of further work on T cells of mothers and their children.

Input material: blood. Source of these receptors: a boy between 10 and 17 years old in good health.

J is TRBJ1-4 and V is TRBV7-6; weak D call: TRBD1 (5 bases). The germline CDR1 and CDR2 sequences are SGHVS and FNYEAQ. The CDR3 totals 15 residues. Trimming left V 1 base short and J 8 bases short, with 14 bases between. The CDR3 protein is CASSLGGREGEKLFF. For the CDR3, the DNA is TGTGCCAGCAGCTTAGGTGGCAGGGAGGGGGAAAAACTGTTTTTT. Together with reference TRBV7-6 and TRBJ1-4, the CDR3 gives the full variable domain: GAGVSQSPRYKVTKRGQDVALRCDPISGHVSLYWYRQALGQGPEFLTYFNYEAQQDKSGLPNDRFSAERPEGSISTLTIQRTEQRDSAMYRCASSLGGREGEKLFFGSGTQLSVL.

The chain links TRBV6-1 to TRBJ2-1; possibly TRBD1 for D (5 bases). Trimming left V 2 bases short and J 6 bases short, with 11 bases between. Germline V gene sequence: CDR1 MNHNS, CDR2 SASEGT. The CDR3 is made up of 14 amino acids. CDR3 sequence (DNA): TGTGCCAGCAGTGAAACAGGTGGGGCCAATGAGCAGTTCTTC. It codes for CASSETGGANEQFF.

The gene calls are TRBV20-1 and TRBJ2-5; 7 nucleotides align to TRBD2. The CDR3 spans 17 residues. V shed 0 bases and J 5 bases; nucleotides not matched to a gene: 15. Germline V gene lookup returns CDR1 DFQATT and CDR2 SNEGSKA (reference sequence). The CDR3 is CSARDSVELWGGETQYF. The CDR3 DNA reads as TGCAGTGCTAGAGATTCTGTCGAACTCTGGGGGGGGGAGACCCAGTACTTC.

In this sample, this clonotype turned up a few times. This rearrangement joins TRBV20-1 to TRBJ2-7; perhaps TRBD2 as D (6 bases). The V gene's germline CDR1 is DFQATT and CDR2 SNEGSKA (reference sequence). The V and J ends lost 3 bases and 0 bases respectively, with 15 bases between them. This CDR3 has 15 residues. The CDR3: CSARVAAGSSYEQYF. For the CDR3, the DNA is TGCAGTGCTAGGGTCGCTGCGGGAAGCTCCTACGAGCAGTACTTC.

The chain links TRBV28 to TRBJ1-2, with D tentatively TRBD1 (5 bases). Germline V gene data show CDR1 as MDHEN and CDR2 as SYDVKM. The CDR3 extends over 16 amino acids. V was shortened by 5 bases and J by 3 bases, with 19 bases between the two germline ends. The CDR3 nucleotides read TGTGCCAGCAGTGCGACGGGGGGTTCTGGGGACTATGGCTACACCTTC. This translates into CASSATGGSGDYGYTF.

Comment on this clonotype: Germline and junction disagree at one end, which may indicate a read error. This chain joins TRBV7-7 and TRBJ2-5, with TRBD1 identical over 10 bases. Germline CDR1 SSHAT, CDR2 FNYEAQ (reference sequence). The CDR3 is 14 residues long. CDR3 in amino acids: CASSSGQGKQTQYF. The CDR3 DNA is TGTGCTAGCAGCTCGGGACAGGGGAAACAGACCCAGTACTTC.

The V gene is TRBV5-1, the J gene TRBJ1-3; the D gene is possibly TRBD1 (5 bases). CDR1 and CDR2 (germline): SGHRS, YFSETQ. This CDR3 is built from 14 residues. The V and J ends lost 4 bases and 2 bases respectively, with 10 bases between them. The CDR3 DNA is TGCGCCAGCAGCCTGGAGACAGCTGGAAACACCATATATTTT. Protein sequence: CASSLETAGNTIYF. Supplemented by reference TRBV5-1 and TRBJ1-3, the full variable domain reads KAGVTQTPRYLIKTRGQQVTLSCSPISGHRSVSWYQQTPGQGLQFLFEYFSETQRNKGNFPGRFSGRQFSNSRSEMNVSTLELGDSALYLCASSLETAGNTIYFGEGSWLTVV.

The rearrangement links TRBV5-1 to TRBJ2-3; D is perhaps TRBD1 (7 bases). Trimming took 7 bases from V and 4 from J, leaving 19 bases between them. Germline values: CDR1 SGHRS, CDR2 YFSETQ. CDR3 length: 15 amino acids. In DNA form, the CDR3 reads TGCGCCAGCTTAGGGCAGGGGGGACCAGCAGATACGCAGTATTTT. Protein product: CASLGQGGPADTQYF.

This clonotype has a handful of counts. The chain is built from TRBV20-1 and TRBJ2-5, with a possible D match to TRBD2 (5 bases). The CDR3 length is 17 residues. V gave up 1 base and J gave up 5 bases, with 23 bases separating them. Germline V gene data show CDR1 as DFQATT and CDR2 as SNEGSKA (reference sequence). The CDR3, as DNA: TGCAGTGCTAGAGCCCCCCCGGATAGAGTTCGGGGTGAGACCCAGTACTTC. Amino acid sequence: CSARAPPDRVRGETQYF.

The chain links TRBV21-1 to TRBJ2-5; the table's D gene call, TRBD2, was not cross checked with the DNA. TRBV21-1 corresponds to a pseudogene. CDR3 length equals 14 residues. The CDR3 DNA is TGTGCCAGCAGCGGCGGGCGGAGGAGAGAGACCCAGTACTTC. It specifies CASSGGRRRETQYF.

As regards this clonotype: The junction does not match germline at one end; this may be a read error. The chain has TRBV7-2 and TRBJ2-7; maybe TRBD2 (6 bases). CDR1 and CDR2 (germline): SGHTA, FQGNSA. The CDR3 has 14 residues. The CDR3 protein is CASSSGLLRYAQYF. As DNA, the CDR3 is TGTGCCAGCAGCTCGGGACTTCTTCGCTACGCGCAGTACTTC. Supplemented by reference TRBV7-2 and TRBJ2-7, the full variable domain reads GAGVSQSPSNKVTEKGKDVELRCDPISGHTALYWYRQSLGQGLEFLIYFQGNSAPDKSGLPSDRFSAERTGGSVSTLTIQRTQQEDSAVYLCASSSGLLRYAQYFGPGTRLTVT.

The V call is TRBV4-3, the J call TRBJ2-1, with 11 bases fitting TRBD2. Germline values: CDR1 LGHNA, CDR2 YSLEER. The CDR3 length is 16 residues. V shed 0 bases and J 6 bases; nucleotides not matched to a gene: 4. Written as DNA, the CDR3 is TGCGCCAGCAGCCAAGATTCCCTAGCGGGAGGCAATGAGCAGTTCTTC. Its protein is CASSQDSLAGGNEQFF.

This clonotype was observed a few times. The genes are TRBV9 and TRBJ2-7; D is possibly TRBD2 (5 bases). CDR1 and CDR2 (germline): SGDLS, YYNGEE. The CDR3 is made up of 16 amino acids. Trimming cost V 0 bases and J 4 bases, with 17 bases left between them. This CDR3 reads CASSVAASRSRYEQYF. The DNA for the CDR3 is TGTGCCAGCAGCGTAGCGGCTAGCAGGAGTAGGTACGAGCAGTACTTC.

This clonotype was observed at least ten times. The chain combines TRBV7-9 with TRBJ2-5; 8 bases agree with TRBD2. Germline V gene sequence: CDR1 SEHNR, CDR2 FQNEAQ (reference sequence). The CDR3 is 15 residues long. V was pared by 5 bases and J by 4 bases, with 9 bases of the junction left unmatched. CDR3 in DNA: TGTGCCAGCAGCACAGGCGGCGGGGGGATAGAGACCCAGTACTTC. This codes for CASSTGGGGIETQYF.

V and J are TRBV25-1 and TRBJ2-1; D possibly corresponds to TRBD1 (7 bases). The CDR3 is 17 amino acids. CDR1 is MGHDK, CDR2 SYGVNS, per germline. Trimming pared 3 bases from V and 1 base from J, leaving 16 bases between. The CDR3 loop is CASSELGDSGSYNEQFF. In DNA, the CDR3 is TGTGCCAGCAGTGAGCTTGGGGACAGCGGGTCCTACAATGAGCAGTTCTTC.

Many counts were recorded for this clonotype. The chain couples TRBV28 to TRBJ2-5; 7 bases fit TRBD1. Per the germline V gene, CDR1 is MDHEN and CDR2 is SYDVKM. This CDR3 is built from 14 residues. V shed 6 bases, J shed 5 bases, and the junction held 9 bases outside the gene matches. CDR3 sequence reads: CASRRDSRAETQYF. In DNA form, the CDR3 reads TGTGCCAGCAGACGGGACAGCCGCGCGGAGACCCAGTACTTC.

This clonotype was found a few times. This chain uses TRBV20-1 with TRBJ1-5; 7 bases are a match to TRBD1. CDR3 length equals 16 residues. V gave up 6 bases and J gave up 6 bases; unmatched junction bases: 17. The V gene's germline CDR1 is DFQATT and CDR2 SNEGSKA (reference sequence). DNA for the CDR3: TGCAGTGCCTCCCTGATGGGACAGAGGGCCGGTCAGCCCCAGCATTTT. The encoded protein is CSASLMGQRAGQPQHF.

The chain is built from TRBV12-3 or TRBV12-4 and TRBJ1-5; TRBD1 is a possible D gene (5 bases). This CDR3 has 15 residues. The V and J ends lost 2 bases and 2 bases respectively, with 10 bases between them. In nucleotides, the CDR3 is TGTGCCAGCAGTTTAAACAGGATGGGCAATCAGCCCCAGCATTTT. This codes for CASSLNRMGNQPQHF.

The rearrangement joins TRBV7-4 to TRBJ2-5; 8 nucleotides align to TRBD1. J lost 4 bases, V lost 4 bases, and 23 bases had no gene match. The germline CDR1 and CDR2 sequences are SGHVT and SQSDAQ. This CDR3 contains 20 residues. The CDR3 loop reads CASSSIYQLRGRFIRETQYF. The CDR3 DNA reads TGTGCCAGCAGCTCCATATATCAACTCAGGGGGCGATTTATAAGAGAGACCCAGTACTTC.

This clonotype turned up a few times. The chain couples TRBV6-2 or TRBV6-3 to TRBJ2-7; D is uncertain. This CDR3 contains 14 residues. CDR1 is MNHEY and CDR2 is SVGEGT in the germline V gene. The germline V and J ends were trimmed by 2 bases and 10 bases, with 18 bases remaining between them. This chain's CDR3 is CASSYIFHVSPQYF. CDR3 nucleotide sequence: TGTGCCAGCAGTTACATTTTCCACGTGTCCCCACAGTACTTC.

The chain employs TRBV28 and TRBJ2-6; D remains ambiguous. The V gene's germline CDR1 is MDHEN and CDR2 SYDVKM. Trimming pared 2 bases from V and 0 bases from J, leaving 2 bases between. The CDR3 length is 14 residues. The CDR3: CASSLHSGANVLTF. CDR3 DNA sequence: TGTGCCAGCAGTTTACACTCTGGGGCCAACGTCCTGACTTTC.

The sample holds a few counts of this clonotype. The chain couples TRBV20-1 to TRBJ2-7; tentatively, D is TRBD1 or TRBD2 (6 bases each). The V end was cut by 3 bases, the J end by 4 bases, with 22 bases between. Germline values: CDR1 DFQATT, CDR2 SNEGSKA (reference sequence). This CDR3 contains 16 residues. The CDR3 loop reads CSASKPVGGPRYEQYF. The CDR3 DNA reads as TGCAGTGCTAGCAAACCGGTAGGGGGGCCTCGGTACGAGCAGTACTTC.

The V gene is TRBV11-2, the J gene TRBJ2-3; 10 positions match TRBD2. Germline loops: CDR1 SGHAT, CDR2 FQNNGV. The CDR3 spans 16 residues. V was pared by 1 base and J by 4 bases, with 5 bases of the junction left unmatched. The CDR3, as DNA: TGTGCCAGCAGCTTAGCGGCTAGCGGGAGATCAGATACGCAGTATTTT. Translated: CASSLAASGRSDTQYF.

V is TRBV5-1 and J is TRBJ2-5, with 13 bases lining up with TRBD2. There are 18 residues in the CDR3. Germline loops: CDR1 SGHRS, CDR2 YFSETQ. V trimming: 7 bases; J trimming: 0 bases; junction bases outside the gene matches: 12. The CDR3: CASRNRTSGGPYQETQYF. The DNA for the CDR3 is TGCGCCAGCCGAAACCGGACTAGCGGGGGACCGTACCAAGAGACCCAGTACTTC.

V and J are TRBV18 and TRBJ1-3, with D hard to call. The CDR3 is made up of 14 amino acids. Trimming shortened V by 8 bases and J by 0 bases, and 11 bases separated the two germline ends. Germline V gene lookup returns CDR1 KGHSH and CDR2 LQKENI. CDR3 DNA sequence: TGTGCCAGCGCCAGTGCTAACTCTGGAAACACCATATATTTT. It specifies CASASANSGNTIYF.

This clonotype was recorded a few times. The chain has TRBV24-1 and TRBJ2-1; TRBD2 is a possible D gene (6 bases). V was clipped by 8 bases and J by 8 bases, with 15 bases between them. Germline-derived CDR1 and CDR2 are KGHDR and SFDVKD. The CDR3 is made up of 13 amino acids. CDR3 bases: TGTGCCACCAAGGGGACTCCCCTAGATGAGCAGTTCTTC. As protein: CATKGTPLDEQFF.

The J gene is TRBJ1-1, the V gene TRBV7-9; no clear D gene. Trimming left V 2 bases short and J 5 bases short, with 12 bases between. Germline V gene sequence: CDR1 SEHNR, CDR2 FQNEAQ (reference sequence). The CDR3 is 14 residues long. The CDR3 DNA reads TGTGCCAGCAGCTTACGGGGAGGTGAAACTGAAGCTTTCTTT. It codes for CASSLRGGETEAFF. Using reference TRBV7-9 and TRBJ1-1 for the parts outside the CDR3, the full variable domain is DTGVSQNPRHKITKRGQNVTFRCDPISEHNRLYWYRQTLGQGPEFLTYFQNEAQLEKSRLLSDRFSAERPKGSFSTLEIQRTEQGDSAMYLCASSLRGGETEAFFGQGTRLTVV.

This clonotype was detected a few times. The chain carries TRBV7-9 and TRBJ2-1; D unclear. Trimming cost V 5 bases and J 8 bases, with 19 bases left between them. Germline V gives CDR1 SEHNR, CDR2 FQNEAQ (reference sequence). The CDR3 runs to 15 residues. The CDR3 sequence is CASSRGSLGPYEQFF. The CDR3 DNA follows: TGTGCCAGCAGCCGTGGCAGCCTTGGTCCATATGAGCAGTTCTTC.

The V call is TRBV6-6, the J call TRBJ2-5, with TRBD2 matching over 11 bases. CDR3 length equals 15 residues. Germline V gene sequence: CDR1 MNHNY, CDR2 SVGAGI (reference sequence). V dropped 7 bases and J dropped 1; count of bases not matched to a gene: 5. The CDR3 is CASTNSGGAQETQYF. The CDR3 DNA follows: TGTGCCAGCACAAATAGCGGGGGGGCCCAAGAGACCCAGTACTTC.

V usage is TRBV5-1 and J usage is TRBJ2-2, with TRBD2 as a possible D gene (5 bases). Per germline, CDR1 SGHRS and CDR2 YFSETQ. The CDR3 has 18 amino acids. The V and J ends lost 0 bases and 3 bases respectively, with 18 bases between them. The CDR3 is CASSLERRSGLDTGELFF. Written as DNA, the CDR3 is TGCGCCAGCAGCTTGGAGCGGCGATCGGGGTTAGACACCGGGGAGCTGTTTTTT.

The chain has TRBV7-3 and TRBJ2-1; 13 bases align to TRBD2. CDR3 size: 16 residues. V was clipped by 7 bases and J by 5 bases; unmatched bases: 8. Germline V gene data show CDR1 as SGHTA and CDR2 as FQGTGA. CDR3 bases: TGTGCCAGCACCGCCGGGACTAGCGGGACTCACAATGAGCAGTTCTTC. It yields the protein CASTAGTSGTHNEQFF.